The rows below give T cell receptor beta chains drawn from one sample of a study of glioma-infiltrating T cells after dendritic cell vaccination. The table came from immunoSEQ multiplex PCR; TCRdb's copy has only in-frame clones and leaves some out. The sample has approximately 92,000 clones, 80% seen once. The sample was blood, taken after dendritic cell vaccination. The source is a human donor with glioblastoma. Each CDR3 is given with its conserved first and last residue. A D gene is named only where the DNA matches it firmly. Clone size, where shown, is once, few, many, or a class for clones that have expanded.

v_call	d_call	clone_size	cdr3_length	j_call	cdr3_aa	cdr3_nt
TRBV15	TRBD2	NA	13	TRBJ2-7	CATSRDIGGRHLF	TGTGCCACCAGCAGAGATATCGGGGGGAGGCACTTGTTC
TRBV7-9	NA	NA	16	TRBJ1-1	CASSPNLGQGNAEAFF	TGTGCCAGCAGCCCTAACCTGGGGCAGGGCAACGCTGAAGCTTTCTTT
TRBV28	NA	NA	13	TRBJ2-7	CASSLDRGQSQYF	TGTGCCAGCAGTTTAGATAGGGGTCAAAGCCAGTACTTC
TRBV18	TRBD1	NA	17	TRBJ2-7	CASSPVPPGQGTYEQYF	TGTGCCAGCTCACCGGTCCCCCCCGGACAGGGTACCTACGAGCAGTACTTC
TRBV2	TRBD2	NA	13	TRBJ2-1	CASSVAGYNEQFF	TGTGCCAGCAGCGTAGCGGGGTACAATGAGCAGTTCTTC
TRBV5-1	NA	NA	14	TRBJ1-2	CASSLSRANYGYTF	TGCGCCAGCAGCTTGTCAAGAGCTAACTATGGCTACACCTTC
TRBV27	NA	NA	11	TRBJ2-7	CASRRSYEQYF	TGTGCCAGCAGGCGGTCCTACGAGCAGTACTTC
TRBV7-6	TRBD1	NA	15	TRBJ2-5	CASSSQGSGQETQYF	TGTGCCAGCAGCTCACAGGGGTCTGGCCAAGAGACCCAGTACTTC
TRBV29-1	TRBD2	few	14	TRBJ2-1	CSVGGAGERYEQFF	TGCAGCGTTGGGGGAGCGGGAGAACGTTATGAGCAGTTCTTC
TRBV6-1	NA	NA	14	TRBJ2-7	CASSEAGVPPEQYF	TGTGCCAGCAGTGAAGCGGGAGTCCCTCCCGAGCAGTACTTC
TRBV18	NA	NA	15	TRBJ1-5	CASSPQQGIGQPQHF	TGTGCCAGCTCACCGCAACAGGGAATTGGTCAGCCCCAGCATTTT
TRBV7-8	TRBD1	NA	15	TRBJ2-2	CASSPRDRVTGELFF	TGTGCCAGCAGCCCACGGGACAGGGTGACCGGGGAGCTGTTTTTT
TRBV27	TRBD2	NA	17	TRBJ2-7	CASSFPRLAGRVYEQYF	TGTGCCAGCAGTTTCCCTCGACTAGCGGGAAGGGTCTACGAGCAGTACTTC
TRBV5-4	TRBD1	once	14	TRBJ1-6	CASSSDRFNSPLHF	TGTGCCAGCAGCTCGGACAGGTTTAATTCACCCCTCCACTTT
TRBV29-1	TRBD1	NA	12	TRBJ2-3	CSALGQTKGQYF	TGCAGCGCCCTGGGACAGACTAAGGGGCAGTATTTT
TRBV19	NA	NA	15	TRBJ1-2	CASSISAGSSNGYTF	TGTGCCAGTAGTATTTCGGCGGGGTCGTCAAATGGCTACACCTTC
TRBV5-1	NA	once	17	TRBJ1-2	CASSLEAHEGDSYGYTF	TGCGCCAGCAGCTTGGAGGCACACGAGGGGGATAGCTATGGCTACACCTTC
TRBV30	NA	NA	14	TRBJ1-3	CAWSGLRPGNTIYF	TGTGCCTGGTCGGGACTCCGGCCTGGAAACACCATATATTTT
TRBV5-1	NA	NA	12	TRBJ1-1	CASSLSPTEAFF	TGCGCCAGCAGCTTGTCTCCCACTGAAGCTTTCTTT
TRBV19	NA	few	14	TRBJ1-2	CASTGAVTLYGYTF	TGTGCCAGTACAGGTGCAGTGACCCTCTATGGCTACACCTTC
TRBV5-1	TRBD2	NA	14	TRBJ2-7	CASSSSGGTTEQYF	TGCGCCAGCAGCTCTAGCGGGGGTACTACAGAGCAGTACTTC
TRBV6-6	TRBD2	NA	15	TRBJ2-7	CASSSSSGGAFEQYF	TGTGCCAGCAGTTCCTCTAGCGGGGGGGCCTTTGAGCAGTACTTC
TRBV11-2	TRBD2	NA	15	TRBJ2-7	CASSLATGGFYEQYF	TGTGCCAGCAGCTTAGCAACGGGAGGATTCTACGAGCAGTACTTC
TRBV5-8	NA	NA	12	TRBJ1-2	CASEGDYYGYTF	TGTGCCAGCGAGGGGGATTACTATGGCTACACCTTC
TRBV15	TRBD2	NA	15	TRBJ2-2	CATSTRREGPGELFF	TGTGCCACCAGCACCCGGCGGGAGGGCCCCGGGGAGCTGTTTTTT
TRBV11-2	TRBD2	NA	18	TRBJ2-1	CASSPWTSGRVYYNEQFF	TGTGCCAGCAGCCCATGGACTAGCGGGAGGGTCTATTACAATGAGCAGTTCTTC
TRBV7-2	NA	NA	15	TRBJ2-3	CASSSPIWWENTQYF	TGTGCCAGCAGCTCTCCTATATGGTGGGAGAATACGCAGTATTTT
TRBV5-6	NA	NA	17	TRBJ1-1	CASSPRQGPRGNTEAFF	TGTGCCAGCAGCCCGCGCCAGGGACCGCGGGGGAACACTGAAGCTTTCTTT
TRBV4-1	TRBD1	NA	16	TRBJ1-2	CASSQESGGRVYGYTF	TGCGCCAGCAGCCAGGAATCAGGGGGACGAGTCTATGGCTACACCTTC
TRBV5-1	TRBD2	once	14	TRBJ2-5	CASSPGLAEETQYF	TGCGCCAGCAGCCCCGGACTAGCGGAAGAGACCCAGTACTTC
TRBV11-2	NA	once	12	TRBJ1-1	CASSIQGTTAFF	TGTGCCAGCAGCATCCAGGGGACTACAGCTTTCTTT
TRBV5-6	NA	NA	12	TRBJ2-7	CASSLSWSEQYF	TGTGCCAGCAGCTTGTCTTGGAGCGAGCAGTACTTC
TRBV7-9	TRBD2	NA	17	TRBJ2-5	CASSQRRGDFIRETQYF	TGTGCCAGCAGCCAGCGGCGGGGGGACTTCATTCGGGAGACCCAGTACTTC
TRBV5-1	NA	once	14	TRBJ1-1	CASSLASRDTEAFF	TGCGCCAGCAGCTTGGCCAGCAGGGATACTGAAGCTTTCTTT